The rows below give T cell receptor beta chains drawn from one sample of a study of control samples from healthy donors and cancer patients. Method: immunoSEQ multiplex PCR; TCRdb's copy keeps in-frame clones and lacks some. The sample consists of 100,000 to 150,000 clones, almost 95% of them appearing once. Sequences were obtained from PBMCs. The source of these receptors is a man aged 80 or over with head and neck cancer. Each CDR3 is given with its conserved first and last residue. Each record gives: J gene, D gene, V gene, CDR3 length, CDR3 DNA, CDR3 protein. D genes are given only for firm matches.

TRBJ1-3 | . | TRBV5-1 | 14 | TGCGCCAGCAGTGCTGACAGCTCTGGAAACACCATATATTTT | CASSADSSGNTIYF
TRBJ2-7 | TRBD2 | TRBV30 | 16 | TGTGCCTGGAGCCCGAATAGCGGGGGGAAAACCTACGAGCAGTACTTC | CAWSPNSGGKTYEQYF
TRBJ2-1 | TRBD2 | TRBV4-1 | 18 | TGCGCCAGCAGCCATCACGTGGGGGGGACTAGCGGGCGAAATGAGCAGTTCTTC | CASSHHVGGTSGRNEQFF
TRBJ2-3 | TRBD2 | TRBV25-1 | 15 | TGTGCCAGCAGTGAACTGGCGGGAGGCACAGATACGCAGTATTTT | CASSELAGGTDTQYF
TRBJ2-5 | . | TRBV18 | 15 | TGTGCCAGCTCACCCGAACCGGGCCCCCAAGAGACCCAGTACTTC | CASSPEPGPQETQYF
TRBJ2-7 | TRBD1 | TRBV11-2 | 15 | TGTGCCAGCAGCGGGGCAAGGGCAGGGGGCGAAGAGCAGTACTTC | CASSGARAGGEEQYF
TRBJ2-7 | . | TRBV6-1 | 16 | TGTGCCAGCAGTGAAGTCGGATCCGGCCGGTGGTACGAGCAGTACTTC | CASSEVGSGRWYEQYF
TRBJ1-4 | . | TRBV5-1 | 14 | TGCGCCAGCAGCTTCAAGGGATCCGATGAAAAACTGTTTTTT | CASSFKGSDEKLFF
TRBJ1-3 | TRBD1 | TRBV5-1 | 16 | TGCGCCAGCAGCTTGGGGAGGGGGCGCTTTGGAAACACCATATATTTT | CASSLGRGRFGNTIYF
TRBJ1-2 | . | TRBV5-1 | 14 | TGCGCCAGCAGCTTGAGTCAGAGTAACTATGGCTACACCTTC | CASSLSQSNYGYTF
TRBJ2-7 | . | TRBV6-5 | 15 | TGTGCCAGCAGCCAATCAAAGGGACATATCCACGAGCAGTACTTC | CASSQSKGHIHEQYF
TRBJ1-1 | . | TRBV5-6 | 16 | TGTGCCAGCAGCTTGGGTGGGGGAGGTCTCTGGGGTGAAGCTTTCTTT | CASSLGGGGLWGEAFF
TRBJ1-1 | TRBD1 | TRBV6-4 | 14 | TGTGCCAGCAAGGACAGGGGAGATGACACTGAAGCTTTCTTT | CASKDRGDDTEAFF
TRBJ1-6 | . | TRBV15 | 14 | TGTGCCACCAGCAGGGGGGGCAATAATTCACCCCTCCACTTT | CATSRGGNNSPLHF
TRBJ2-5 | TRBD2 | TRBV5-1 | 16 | TGCGCCAGCAGCGGTCAGGAACTAGCGACCCAAGAGACCCAGTACTTC | CASSGQELATQETQYF
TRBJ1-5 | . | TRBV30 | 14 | TGTGCCTGGAGTAGCCCGACGGGCAATCAGCCCCAGCATTTT | CAWSSPTGNQPQHF
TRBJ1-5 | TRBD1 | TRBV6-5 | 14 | TGTGCCAGCAACCTGGACAGGGGTTTGCAGCCCCAGCATTTT | CASNLDRGLQPQHF
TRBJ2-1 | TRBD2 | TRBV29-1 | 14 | TGCAGCTTAAGGACTAGCGTCGACTACAATGAGCAGTTCTTC | CSLRTSVDYNEQFF
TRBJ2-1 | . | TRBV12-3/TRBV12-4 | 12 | TGTGCCAGCAGTAAGGGTTGGGATGAGCAGTTCTTC | CASSKGWDEQFF
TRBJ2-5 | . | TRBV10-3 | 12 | TGTGCCATCAAGGGGGGCTCAGAGACCCAGTACTTC | CAIKGGSETQYF
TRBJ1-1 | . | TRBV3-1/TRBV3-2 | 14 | TGTGCCAGCAGCCACCCTCCGAGGGGCACTGAAGCTTTCTTT | CASSHPPRGTEAFF
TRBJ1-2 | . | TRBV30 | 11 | TGTGCCTGGAGTGTAAAAGGTGGCTACACCTTC | CAWSVKGGYTF
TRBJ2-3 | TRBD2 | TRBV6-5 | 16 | TGTGCCAGCAGTTACTTACTAGCGGGGGGTGTAGATACGCAGTATTTT | CASSYLLAGGVDTQYF
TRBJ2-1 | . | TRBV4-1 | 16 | TGCGCCAGCAGCCAAGCTGAGGCTTCGGTCTTGGGTGAGCAGTTCTTC | CASSQAEASVLGEQFF
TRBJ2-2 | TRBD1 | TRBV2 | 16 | TGTGCCAGCAAACGGACAGGGGGCGTCGGCACCGGGGAGCTGTTTTTT | CASKRTGGVGTGELFF